The next 6 T cell receptor beta chains were all read from a single sample in a study of blood T cell repertoires in COVID-19. TCRdb's copy holds only in-frame clones and misses some; the assay was immunoSEQ multiplex PCR. The sample consists of approximately 240,000 clones, approximately 86% of them appearing once. Sample: peripheral blood. Receptors were obtained from a human donor in a cohort sampled during active COVID-19.

The chain is built from TRBV29-1 and TRBJ2-1; 8 nucleotides agree with TRBD1. The V and J ends lost 5 bases and 8 bases, in that order; junction bases with no gene match: 5. CDR3 length: 12 amino acids. The germline V gene has CDR1 SQVTM and CDR2 ANQGSEA. This CDR3 is CSVPGQGYEQFF. CDR3 in DNA: TGCAGCGTTCCCGGACAGGGATATGAGCAGTTCTTC.

The V call is TRBV5-6, the J call TRBJ2-1, with 7 bases matching TRBD2. Germline loops: CDR1 SGHDT, CDR2 YYEEEE. With 4 bases clipped from V and 0 bases from J, the junction kept 10 bases outside the gene matches. The CDR3 totals 17 residues. CDR3 loop: CASSPGVGGSSYNEQFF. The CDR3 DNA is TGTGCCAGCAGCCCTGGCGTGGGCGGGAGCTCCTACAATGAGCAGTTCTTC.

The chain has TRBV9 and TRBJ2-3; D remains unclear. The CDR3 spans 14 residues. Trimming took 4 bases from V and 3 from J, leaving 12 bases between them. Germline-derived CDR1 and CDR2 are SGDLS and YYNGEE. The CDR3 DNA follows: TGTGCCAGCAGCTCCTCTCTCACTACAGATACGCAGTATTTT. It is translated as CASSSSLTTDTQYF.

The chain carries TRBV29-1 and TRBJ1-1, with D possibly being TRBD1 (6 bases). Between the trimmed V and J ends, which lost 6 bases and 4 bases, there was a span of 15 bases. This CDR3 region has 13 residues. From germline, CDR1 is SQVTM and CDR2 ANQGSEA. This CDR3 reads CSVRGGEGTEAFF. CDR3 nucleotide sequence: TGCAGCGTCCGAGGGGGAGAGGGCACTGAAGCTTTCTTT.

The J gene is TRBJ2-7, the V gene TRBV5-1; 7 nucleotides match TRBD1. The germline V gene encodes CDR1 SGHRS and CDR2 YFSETQ. The CDR3 consists of 15 residues. The V and J ends lost 0 bases and 2 bases, in that order; junction bases with no gene match: 5. The CDR3 spells CASSLGGTDPYEQYF. As DNA, the CDR3 is TGCGCCAGCAGCTTGGGAGGGACAGACCCCTACGAGCAGTACTTC. Supplemented by reference TRBV5-1 and TRBJ2-7, the full variable domain reads KAGVTQTPRYLIKTRGQQVTLSCSPISGHRSVSWYQQTPGQGLQFLFEYFSETQRNKGNFPGRFSGRQFSNSRSEMNVSTLELGDSALYLCASSLGGTDPYEQYFGPGTRLTVT.

This clone was found a few times. The rearrangement joins TRBV6-5 to TRBJ2-7; tentatively, D is TRBD2 (5 bases). V lost 6 bases and J lost 2, with 5 bases in between. The CDR3 contains 11 residues. The V gene's germline CDR1 is MNHEY and CDR2 SVGAGI. CDR3 in DNA: TGTGCCAGCAGACTAGCCTACGAGCAGTACTTC. As protein: CASRLAYEQYF.